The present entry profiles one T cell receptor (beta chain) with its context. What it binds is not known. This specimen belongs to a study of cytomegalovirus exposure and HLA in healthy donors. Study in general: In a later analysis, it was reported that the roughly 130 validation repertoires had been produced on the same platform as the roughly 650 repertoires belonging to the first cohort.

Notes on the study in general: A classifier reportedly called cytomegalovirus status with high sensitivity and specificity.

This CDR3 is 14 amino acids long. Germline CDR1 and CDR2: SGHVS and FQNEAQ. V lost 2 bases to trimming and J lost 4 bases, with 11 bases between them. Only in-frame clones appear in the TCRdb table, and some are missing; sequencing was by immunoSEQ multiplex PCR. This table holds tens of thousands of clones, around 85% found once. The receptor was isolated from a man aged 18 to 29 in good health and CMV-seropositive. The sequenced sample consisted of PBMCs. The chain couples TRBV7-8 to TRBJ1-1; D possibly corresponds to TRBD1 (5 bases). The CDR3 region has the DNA TGTGCCAGCAGCTTACAGGGTACCCCCACTGAAGCTTTCTTT. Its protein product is CASSLQGTPTEAFF.